A selection of T cell receptor beta chains follows, all from one sample in a study of a mutant IDH1 vaccine in newly diagnosed glioma. The assay was immunoSEQ multiplex PCR, and TCRdb's table has in-frame clones only and misses some. The sample gives about 44,000 clones, approximately 90% of which show up once; just under 4% is in the top ten. These receptors have no identified antigens. Sequencing was performed on PBMCs, taken from a glioma patient whose treatment included an IDH1 peptide vaccine. Receptor source: a man in his fifties with glioma. Both conserved end residues are part of each CDR3. A D gene is named only where the DNA matches it firmly. Expanded clones get a size class; other rows say once, few or many, or leave the size out.

size: .
V: TRBV4-3
J: TRBJ1-2
D: .
DNA: TGCGCCAGCAGCCAAGGGTGGGCCTCCCAGGGCTACACCTTC
CDR3: CASSQGWASQGYTF

size: .
V: TRBV4-3
J: TRBJ1-1
D: .
DNA: TGCGCCAGCAGCCGCGCAATCAGGGGAACTGAAGCTTTCTTT
CDR3: CASSRAIRGTEAFF

size: .
V: TRBV27
J: TRBJ2-3
D: .
DNA: TGTGCCAGCAGTTTAGGGGGGTTGTCGACAGATACGCAGTATTTT
CDR3: CASSLGGLSTDTQYF

size: .
V: TRBV5-1
J: TRBJ2-3
D: .
DNA: TGCGCCAGCAGCTTAGACCCTGCTAGCACAGATACGCAGTATTTT
CDR3: CASSLDPASTDTQYF

size: .
V: TRBV4-2
J: TRBJ1-1
D: .
DNA: TGTGCCAGCAGCCCACCCGGGGCCGCGAACACTGAAGCTTTCTTT
CDR3: CASSPPGAANTEAFF

size: .
V: TRBV11-2
J: TRBJ2-5
D: TRBD2
DNA: TGTGCCAGCAGCTTAGGCACTAGCGGGAGCCGAGAGACCCAGTACTTC
CDR3: CASSLGTSGSRETQYF

size: .
V: TRBV7-6
J: TRBJ1-1
D: .
DNA: TGTGCCAGCAGCCCAGGTATGAGGGGCCACACTGAAGCTTTCTTT
CDR3: CASSPGMRGHTEAFF

size: .
V: TRBV11-3
J: TRBJ2-1
D: .
DNA: TGTGCCAGCAGCCAAACACGCGGTCCCCTCAATGAGCAGTTCTTC
CDR3: CASSQTRGPLNEQFF

size: .
V: TRBV5-1
J: TRBJ2-2
D: TRBD2
DNA: TGCGCCAGCAGCTACGAGCGGGGGGACACCGGGGAGCTGTTTTTT
CDR3: CASSYERGDTGELFF

size: few
V: TRBV4-1
J: TRBJ1-5
D: .
DNA: TGCGCCAGCAGCCACCCGGGGGATCAGCCCCAGCATTTT
CDR3: CASSHPGDQPQHF

size: .
V: TRBV7-8
J: TRBJ2-7
D: .
DNA: TGTGCCAGCAGCGGGGACGCTTCCTACGAGCAGTACTTC
CDR3: CASSGDASYEQYF

size: .
V: TRBV6-1
J: TRBJ1-2
D: .
DNA: TGTGCCAGCAGTGAAGCCCAGGGTGGCAACTATGGCTACACCTTC
CDR3: CASSEAQGGNYGYTF

size: .
V: TRBV4-3
J: TRBJ1-4
D: .
DNA: TGCGCCAGCAGCCACTCCCTCTCGGGGACTAATGAAAAACTGTTTTTT
CDR3: CASSHSLSGTNEKLFF

size: .
V: TRBV27
J: TRBJ2-5
D: .
DNA: TGTGCCAGCAGTCACCCCGCGGATTCCCAAGAGACCCAGTACTTC
CDR3: CASSHPADSQETQYF

size: .
V: TRBV5-1
J: TRBJ2-5
D: .
DNA: TGCGCCAGCAGCTTGGATCTAGGGGCGGGGAGAGGCCAGTACTTC
CDR3: CASSLDLGAGRGQYF

size: .
V: TRBV30
J: TRBJ2-2
D: .
DNA: TGTGCCTGGAGCCCCGGTGGGGGGGAGCTGTTTTTT
CDR3: CAWSPGGGELFF

size: once
V: TRBV2
J: TRBJ1-3
D: .
DNA: TGTGCCAGCAGTTTTCAATCCAGCTCTGGAAACACCATATATTTT
CDR3: CASSFQSSSGNTIYF

size: .
V: TRBV19
J: TRBJ1-1
D: .
DNA: TGTGCCAGTAGCCTGGTGGGGGGGGCTGAAGCTTTCTTT
CDR3: CASSLVGGAEAFF

size: .
V: TRBV7-9
J: TRBJ1-5
D: .
DNA: TGTGCCAGCAGCTTAGTAGGTAATGGCAATCAGCCCCAGCATTTT
CDR3: CASSLVGNGNQPQHF

size: .
V: TRBV5-1
J: TRBJ2-7
D: TRBD1
DNA: TGCGCCAGCAGCTCAAAGGACAGGGGGCACTACGAGCAGTACTTC
CDR3: CASSSKDRGHYEQYF

size: .
V: TRBV4-1
J: TRBJ2-7
D: .
DNA: TGCGCCAGCAGCCAAGATCGGGACGGGTTAAAGCAGTACTTC
CDR3: CASSQDRDGLKQYF

size: .
V: TRBV4-1
J: TRBJ1-5
D: .
DNA: TGCGCCAGCAGCCAAGGTCCCAGTAATCAGCCCCAGCATTTT
CDR3: CASSQGPSNQPQHF

size: .
V: TRBV9
J: TRBJ2-3
D: .
DNA: TGTGCCAGCAGCGTAGTGGGGAGCACAGATACGCAGTATTTT
CDR3: CASSVVGSTDTQYF

size: .
V: TRBV29-1
J: TRBJ1-4
D: TRBD1
DNA: TGCAGCGTTCCGGATAGCCAGGGGGCAGAAAAACTGTTTTTT
CDR3: CSVPDSQGAEKLFF